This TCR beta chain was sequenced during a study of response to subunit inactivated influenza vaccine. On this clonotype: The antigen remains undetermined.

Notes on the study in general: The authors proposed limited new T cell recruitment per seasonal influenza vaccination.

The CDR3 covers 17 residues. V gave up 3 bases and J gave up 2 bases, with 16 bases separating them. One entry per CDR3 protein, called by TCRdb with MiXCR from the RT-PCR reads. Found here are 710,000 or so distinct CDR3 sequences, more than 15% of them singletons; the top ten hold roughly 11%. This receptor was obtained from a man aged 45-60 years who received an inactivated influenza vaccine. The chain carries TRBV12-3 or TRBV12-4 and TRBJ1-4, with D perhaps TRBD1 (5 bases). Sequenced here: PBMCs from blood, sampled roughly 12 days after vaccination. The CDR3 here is CASSFGEYRITNEKLFF. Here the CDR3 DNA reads TGTGCCAGCAGTTTTGGGGAGTACAGGATTACTAATGAAAAACTGTTTTTT.